This entry lists 19 T cell receptor beta chains sequenced from one sample in a study of blood T cell repertoires in COVID-19. Produced via immunoSEQ multiplex PCR; TCRdb's table is partial and in-frame only. The profile shows about 170,000 clones, about four fifths of them singletons. The sequenced sample was peripheral blood. These receptors originate from a woman of 80 years or more with acute or convalescent COVID-19.

The V gene is TRBV2, the J gene TRBJ2-7; TRBD1 matches at 11 bases. The V gene's germline CDR1 is SNHLY and CDR2 FYNNEI. V shed 7 bases and J 3 bases; nucleotides not matched to a gene: 8. The CDR3 is 15 residues long. The CDR3 loop reads CASNGGQGDRYEQYF. The DNA for the CDR3 is TGTGCCAGCAACGGGGGACAGGGGGATCGCTACGAGCAGTACTTC. Full variable domain (remainder filled in from reference TRBV2 and TRBJ2-7): EPEVTQTPSHQVTQMGQEVILRCVPISNHLYFYWYRQILGQKVEFLVSFYNNEISEKSEIFDDQFSVERPDGSNFTLKIRSTKLEDSAMYFCASNGGQGDRYEQYFGPGTRLTVT.

This clone was seen a few times. The chain links TRBV12-3 or TRBV12-4 to TRBJ1-2; 8 bases are shared with TRBD1. This CDR3 contains 13 residues. The V gene end was trimmed by 6 bases and the J gene end by 6 bases; junction bases not matched to a gene: 6. In nucleotides, the CDR3 is TGTGCCAGCAGGGCCGCAGGGGGCGATGGCTACACCTTC. It codes for CASRAAGGDGYTF.

The chain combines TRBV19 with TRBJ1-2, with D possibly being TRBD1 (6 bases). The CDR3 runs 13 residues. Per germline, CDR1 LNHDA and CDR2 SQIVND (reference sequence). V was clipped by 7 bases and J by 7 bases, with 16 bases between them. CDR3 coding DNA: TGTGCCAGTACCACCGGGGGGGCCCCTGGCTACACCTTC. It translates to CASTTGGAPGYTF. Supplemented by reference TRBV19 and TRBJ1-2, the full variable domain reads DGGITQSPKYLFRKEGQNVTLSCEQNLNHDAMYWYRQDPGQGLRLIYYSQIVNDFQKGDIAEGYSVSREKKESFPLTVTSAQKNPTAFYLCASTTGGAPGYTFGSGTRLTVV.

The rearrangement links TRBV6-4 to TRBJ2-6; 7 nucleotides line up with TRBD1. After removal of 4 bases from V and 4 bases from J, the junction contained 4 bases not matched to a gene. Germline CDR1 and CDR2: MRHNA and SNTAGT. The CDR3 totals 15 residues. The CDR3 sequence: CASSVTGEGANVLTF. In DNA, the CDR3 is TGTGCCAGCAGTGTTACAGGGGAGGGGGCCAACGTCCTGACTTTC.

With respect to this clone: The sample carries other DNA sequences with the same CDR3. The chain has TRBV28 and TRBJ1-5; D gene unclear. Per the germline V gene, CDR1 is MDHEN and CDR2 is SYDVKM. The CDR3 is 14 residues long. V shed 1 base and J shed 1 base, with 5 bases lying between them. As DNA, the CDR3 is TGTGCCAGCAGTTTATCATTGAGCAATCAGCCCCAGCATTTT. Translated, it gives CASSLSLSNQPQHF.

This rearrangement joins TRBV10-3 to TRBJ1-2, with D possibly matching TRBD1 (5 bases). Trimming took off 3 bases at V and 1 base at J, with 9 bases between the two ends. The CDR3 has 14 residues. Germline V gives CDR1 ENHRY, CDR2 SYGVKD. The CDR3 coding sequence is TGTGCCATCAGTGATCCGGACATTAACTATGGCTACACCTTC. Translating gives CAISDPDINYGYTF.

This chain connects TRBV19 to TRBJ1-1; D is possibly TRBD1 (5 bases). The CDR3 covers 15 residues. The germline V and J ends were trimmed by 7 bases and 12 bases, with 27 bases remaining between them. The germline V gene encodes CDR1 LNHDA and CDR2 SQIVND (reference sequence). The CDR3 DNA reads TGTGCCAGTACCACCGGGGGTGGAGGAACGGGTTTGCCTTTCTTT. Amino acids: CASTTGGGGTGLPFF.

CDR3 amino acids: CASSLGTGTELFF. CDR3 DNA sequence: TGTGCCAGCAGTTTAGGGACAGGGACGGAACTGTTTTTT. This rearrangement joins TRBV12-3 or TRBV12-4 to TRBJ1-4; TRBD1 matches at 8 bases. The CDR3 covers 13 residues. V gave up 1 base and J gave up 12 bases; unmatched junction bases: 4.

This clone has just one count. The chain couples TRBV7-9 to TRBJ2-7; 12 positions match TRBD1. V lost 5 bases and J lost 5; bases outside the gene matches: 7. The CDR3 extends over 15 amino acids. The germline gives CDR1 SEHNR, CDR2 FQNEAQ (reference sequence). CDR3 DNA sequence: TGTGCCAGCAGCCCCCCGGGACAGGGGGCAAACGAGCAGTACTTC. Translation gives CASSPPGQGANEQYF.

The CDR3 here is CASSQGTVGRGYTF. In DNA, the CDR3 is TGCGCCAGCAGCCAGGGGACTGTCGGGCGGGGCTACACCTTC. The chain uses TRBV4-3 and TRBJ1-2, with a weak D call TRBD1 (5 bases). V lost 3 bases to trimming and J lost 8 bases, with 16 bases between them. This CDR3 is built from 14 residues. CDR1 and CDR2 from the germline V gene are LGHNA and YSLEER.

In its sample, this clone was seen a few times. This CDR3 reads CASSQGSSTGELFF. CDR3 sequence (DNA): TGTGCCAGCAGCCAGGGGTCTTCCACCGGGGAGCTGTTTTTT. The genes are TRBV11-2 and TRBJ2-2, with TRBD1 as a possible D gene (6 bases). Per germline, CDR1 SGHAT and CDR2 FQNNGV. This CDR3 contains 14 residues. V was trimmed by 5 bases and J by 4 bases, leaving 11 bases between them.

This clone was counted only a few times. The chain uses TRBV7-6 and TRBJ2-5; D perhaps matches TRBD1 (6 bases). V was shortened by 2 bases and J by 1 base, with 8 bases between the two germline ends. From germline, CDR1 is SGHVS and CDR2 FNYEAQ. This CDR3 contains 14 residues. CDR3 residues: CASSLQGLQETQYF. The CDR3 DNA is TGTGCCAGCAGCTTACAGGGGCTCCAAGAGACCCAGTACTTC.

The chain links TRBV19 to TRBJ1-1, with a weak D call TRBD1 (5 bases). The germline CDR1 and CDR2 sequences are LNHDA and SQIVND (reference sequence). CDR3 length: 15 amino acids. With 8 bases removed from V and 0 bases from J, the gap between germline ends came to 16 bases. The CDR3 nucleotides read TGTGCCAGTCAAGACAGTTTGCCCATGAACACTGAAGCTTTCTTT. Encoded protein: CASQDSLPMNTEAFF.

The V gene is TRBV7-2, the J gene TRBJ2-1; TRBD2 matches 14 bases. Germline V CDR1 and CDR2: SGHTA, FQGNSA. Losses at the gene ends were 1 base for V and 15 bases for J; bases not matched to a gene: 8. This CDR3 is 15 amino acids long. CDR3 residues: CASSLGLAGGPLRFF. CDR3 sequence (DNA): TGTGCCAGCAGCTTAGGACTAGCGGGAGGGCCTCTCCGGTTCTTC.

The CDR3 is CASSFLFGGRSSNQPQHF. The CDR3 bases are TGTGCCAGCAGTTTTTTGTTCGGGGGGCGGAGTAGCAATCAGCCCCAGCATTTT. The V gene is TRBV28, the J gene TRBJ1-5; maybe TRBD1 (6 bases). CDR3 length: 18 residues. Germline CDR1 reads MDHEN; CDR2 reads SYDVKM. V dropped 3 bases and J dropped 0 bases, with 18 bases sitting between them.

This sequence joins TRBV25-1 and TRBJ2-1, with D perhaps matching TRBD1 (5 bases). The ends were cut back, 2 bases at V and 0 bases at J, with 8 bases in the middle. The CDR3 is 15 amino acids. In germline, CDR1 is MGHDK, CDR2 SYGVNS. CDR3 in amino acids: CASSEDSRSYNEQFF. The CDR3 nucleotides are TGTGCCAGCAGTGAAGACAGCCGCTCCTACAATGAGCAGTTCTTC.

This chain uses TRBV2 with TRBJ1-1; maybe TRBD1 (5 bases). Germline CDR1 SNHLY, CDR2 FYNNEI. This CDR3 comprises 14 residues. Trimming shortened V by 6 bases and J by 0 bases, and 11 bases separated the two germline ends. The CDR3 is CASSLGHLNTEAFF. The CDR3 bases are TGTGCCAGCAGCTTAGGACATTTGAACACTGAAGCTTTCTTT. Combining the CDR3 with reference TRBV2 and TRBJ1-1 gives the whole variable domain EPEVTQTPSHQVTQMGQEVILRCVPISNHLYFYWYRQILGQKVEFLVSFYNNEISEKSEIFDDQFSVERPDGSNFTLKIRSTKLEDSAMYFCASSLGHLNTEAFFGQGTRLTVV.

V and J are TRBV23-1 and TRBJ1-1; no clear D. TRBV23-1 is filed as an ORF, its function uncertain. This CDR3 contains 13 residues. V was pared by 6 bases and J by 4 bases, with 12 bases between. CDR3 bases: TGCGCCAGCAGCCCGACAACCGTCACTGAAGCTTTCTTT. It yields the protein CASSPTTVTEAFF.

The chain has TRBV19 and TRBJ2-5; 7 bases fit TRBD1. Germline lookup yields CDR1 LNHDA and CDR2 SQIVND (reference sequence). CDR3 length: 16 residues. After removal of 4 bases from V and 1 base from J, the junction contained 9 bases not matched to a gene. CDR3 residues: CASSSWGQPFQETQYF. The CDR3 bases are TGTGCCAGTAGTAGCTGGGGACAGCCCTTCCAAGAGACCCAGTACTTC.